This entry is about one T cell receptor (beta chain). What it binds is not known. This sample was taken from a study of follicular helper T cells after annual influenza vaccination. Study-wide findings and caveats: Day 7 ICOS+CD38+ clones later appeared mostly in ICOS-CD38- cTfh.

From germline, CDR1 is SGHNT and CDR2 YYREEE (reference sequence). The V gene lost 6 bases and the J gene lost 2 bases, with 15 bases spanning the gap. The CDR3 has 16 residues. Time point described: 2014-2015 season, 7 days after vaccination. Per time point, roughly 40-110 mL of blood was sampled. Sequencing of TCRB used Survey level resolution. Measured with immunoSEQ multiplex PCR; TCRdb has only the in-frame clones, and not every one. The sample has 9,500 to 10,000 clones, 83% seen once. This specimen consisted of CXCR5- memory CD4+ T cells sorted from blood, obtained 7 days after influenza vaccination. V is TRBV5-4 and J is TRBJ2-6; no reliable D call. This TCR came from an adult who received the influenza vaccine. The CDR3 reads CASTFASGAGANVLTF. The CDR3 bases are TGTGCCAGCACTTTTGCGTCTGGGGCTGGGGCCAACGTCCTGACTTTC.